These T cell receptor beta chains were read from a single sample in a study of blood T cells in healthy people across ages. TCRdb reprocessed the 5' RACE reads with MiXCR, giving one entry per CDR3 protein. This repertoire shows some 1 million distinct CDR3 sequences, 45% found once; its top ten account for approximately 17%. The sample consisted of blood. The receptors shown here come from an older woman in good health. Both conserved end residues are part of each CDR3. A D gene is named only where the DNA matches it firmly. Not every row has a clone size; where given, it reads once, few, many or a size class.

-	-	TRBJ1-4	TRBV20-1	CSARAGVANEKLFF	TGCAGTGCTAGAGCGGGGGTGGCTAATGAAAAACTGTTTTTT
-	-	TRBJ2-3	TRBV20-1	CSARELGRESGDTQYF	TGCAGTGCTAGAGAACTAGGTCGGGAGTCTGGAGATACGCAGTATTTT
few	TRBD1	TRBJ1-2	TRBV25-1	CASSGTGGAGGYTF	TGTGCCAGCAGTGGCACAGGGGGCGCGGGTGGCTACACCTTC
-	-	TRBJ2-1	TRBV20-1	CSADPGLDNEQFF	TGCAGTGCGGACCCGGGATTGGACAATGAGCAGTTCTTC
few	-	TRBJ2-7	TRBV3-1	CASSQGGIGPYEQYF	TGTGCCAGCAGCCAAGGAGGGATTGGCCCGTACGAGCAGTACTTC
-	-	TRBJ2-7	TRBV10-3	CAISEGRSREQYF	TGTGCCATCAGTGAGGGCCGGAGTCGGGAGCAGTACTTC
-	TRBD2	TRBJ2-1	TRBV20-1	CSLAGARYNEQFF	TGCAGTCTGGCGGGAGCCCGGTACAATGAGCAGTTCTTC
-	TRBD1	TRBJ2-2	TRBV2	CASSEAHRTGAGELFF	TGTGCCAGCAGTGAAGCCCATCGGACAGGGGCCGGGGAGCTGTTTTTT
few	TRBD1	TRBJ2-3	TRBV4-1	CASSQEQGSRVGDTQYF	TGCGCCAGCAGCCAAGAACAGGGGAGCAGGGTGGGCGATACGCAGTATTTT
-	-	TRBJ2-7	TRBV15	CATSNVPRAREQYF	TGTGCCACCAGCAACGTCCCCCGGGCCCGGGAGCAGTACTTC
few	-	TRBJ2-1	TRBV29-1	CSVEGAGLGNEQFF	TGCAGCGTTGAAGGGGCGGGGTTGGGCAATGAGCAGTTCTTC
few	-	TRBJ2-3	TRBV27	CASSLRVSTDTQYF	TGTGCCAGCAGTTTGAGGGTTAGCACAGATACGCAGTATTTT
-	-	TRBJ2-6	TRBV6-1	CASSVDRPGANVLTF	TGTGCCAGCAGTGTAGATAGACCTGGGGCCAACGTCCTGACTTTC
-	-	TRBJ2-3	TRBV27	CASQFGQSQTDTQYF	TGTGCCAGCCAATTCGGACAGAGCCAAACAGATACGCAGTATTTT
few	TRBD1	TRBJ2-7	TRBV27	CASNGQGGSYEQYF	TGTGCCAGCAATGGACAGGGGGGGTCCTACGAGCAGTACTTC
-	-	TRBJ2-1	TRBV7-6	CASSGVGSYSEQFF	TGTGCCAGCAGCGGCGTGGGGTCCTACAGTGAGCAGTTCTTC
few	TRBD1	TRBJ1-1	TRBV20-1	CSARGQGNENTEAFF	TGCAGTGCTAGAGGACAGGGCAATGAGAACACTGAAGCTTTCTTT
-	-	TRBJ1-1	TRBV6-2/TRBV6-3	CASSYGNRAKGTEAFF	TGTGCCAGCAGCTACGGAAACAGGGCCAAGGGAACTGAAGCTTTCTTT
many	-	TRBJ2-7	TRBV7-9	CASSFSATYEQYF	TGTGCCAGCAGCTTTTCGGCTACCTACGAGCAGTACTTC
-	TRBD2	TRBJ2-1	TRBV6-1	CASSLAGSRFF	TGTGCCAGCAGTTTAGCGGGAAGTCGGTTCTTC
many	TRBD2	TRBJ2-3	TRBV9	CASRGGTDTQYF	TGTGCCAGTCGGGGGGGCACAGATACGCAGTATTTT
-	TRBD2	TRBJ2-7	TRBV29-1	CSVGRRLAGYEQYF	TGCAGCGTTGGGAGGCGACTAGCGGGTTATGAGCAGTACTTC
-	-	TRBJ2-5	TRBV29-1	CSVEDRFRSQETQYF	TGCAGCGTTGAAGATCGGTTCAGGAGTCAAGAGACCCAGTACTTC
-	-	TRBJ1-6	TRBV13	CASSSAGTTGSPLHF	TGTGCCAGCAGCTCCGCCGGGACCACGGGATCACCCCTCCACTTT
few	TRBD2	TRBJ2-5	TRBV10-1	CASSPGGEKETQYF	TGCGCCAGCAGTCCCGGGGGGGAAAAAGAGACCCAGTACTTC
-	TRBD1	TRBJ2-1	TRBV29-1	CSVTTGVRWSFF	TGCAGCGTTACAACAGGGGTTCGGTGGTCGTTCTTC
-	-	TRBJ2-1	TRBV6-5	CASSKQNDEQFF	TGTGCCAGCAGCAAACAGAACGATGAGCAGTTCTTC
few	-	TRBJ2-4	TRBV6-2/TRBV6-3	CASSYWGASGDIQYF	TGTGCCAGCAGTTATTGGGGCGCGTCGGGGGACATTCAGTACTTC
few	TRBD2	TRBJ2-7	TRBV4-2	CASSQRSQTGTSGRYEQYF	TGTGCCAGCAGCCAAAGAAGTCAAACCGGGACTAGCGGGAGGTACGAGCAGTACTTC
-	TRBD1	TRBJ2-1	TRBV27	CASRSPRGEQFF	TGTGCCAGCCGTTCCCCCAGGGGGGAGCAGTTCTTC
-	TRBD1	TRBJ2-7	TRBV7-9	CASSPVGAGGYEQYF	TGTGCCAGCAGCCCGGTGGGGGCAGGGGGTTACGAGCAGTACTTC
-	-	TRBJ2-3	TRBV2	CASRGITLDTQYF	TGTGCCAGCAGGGGGATAACGTTAGATACGCAGTATTTT
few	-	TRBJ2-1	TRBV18	CASSPEQRDEQFF	TGTGCCAGCTCACCAGAACAGCGGGATGAGCAGTTCTTC
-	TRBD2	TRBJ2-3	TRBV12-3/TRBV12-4	CASKIAGAADTQYF	TGTGCCAGCAAGATAGCGGGAGCAGCAGATACGCAGTATTTT
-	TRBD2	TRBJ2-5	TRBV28	CASSFARLAYQETQYF	TGTGCCAGCAGTTTTGCGAGACTAGCGTACCAAGAGACCCAGTACTTC